This passage covers 10 T cell receptor beta chains from one sample sequenced in a study of response to subunit inactivated influenza vaccine. TCRdb processed the RT-PCR reads anew with MiXCR; each CDR3 protein has one entry. The sample shows approximately 680,000 distinct CDR3 sequences, 15% to 19% of them seen only once. The material was PBMCs from blood, obtained less than 13 days after vaccination. These receptors originate from a man between 50 and 59 years old who received an inactivated influenza vaccine.

The chain carries TRBV15 and TRBJ2-5, with 7 bases lining up with TRBD2. Germline V lookup: CDR1 LNHNV, CDR2 YYDKDF (reference sequence). With V trimmed by 1 base and J by 1 base, 0 bases remained unmatched. The CDR3 is made up of 14 amino acids. The CDR3 coding sequence is TGTGCCACCAGCAGAGGACTAGCCCAAGAGACCCAGTACTTC. Amino acids: CATSRGLAQETQYF.

This clonotype was observed a few times. V is TRBV29-1 and J is TRBJ2-7; 12 nucleotides align to TRBD2. The CDR3 spans 14 residues. CDR1 and CDR2 from the germline V gene are SQVTM and ANQGSEA. J lost 4 bases, V lost 5 bases, and 6 bases had no gene match. CDR3 DNA sequence: TGCAGCGTTTGGACTAGCGGGACTACTTACGAGCAGTACTTC. This codes for CSVWTSGTTYEQYF.

This clonotype came up many times. The rearrangement joins TRBV20-1 to TRBJ1-2; no clear D. V lost 3 bases, J lost 10 bases, and 15 bases lay in between. Germline V gives CDR1 DFQATT, CDR2 SNEGSKA (reference sequence). CDR3 length: 12 amino acids. The CDR3 here is CSARAGPVDYTF. CDR3 in DNA: TGCAGTGCTAGGGCCGGCCCGGTCGACTACACCTTC.

This clonotype appeared a few times. CDR3 amino acids: CASNPGTNSYEQYF. The CDR3 DNA reads as TGTGCCAGCAACCCCGGGACTAACTCCTACGAGCAGTACTTC. The chain is built from TRBV5-6 and TRBJ2-7; 7 bases agree with TRBD2. Germline V gives CDR1 SGHDT, CDR2 YYEEEE. V shed 6 bases and J 0 bases; nucleotides not matched to a gene: 6. The CDR3 has 14 amino acids.

A note on this clonotype: The germline gene is not matched at one end of the junction; a read error may be the cause. CDR3 loop: CASSYSRDFSHEQYF. In DNA form, the CDR3 reads TGTGCCAGCAGTTACTCCAGGGACTTCTCCCACGAGCAGTACTTC. The V gene is TRBV6-2 or TRBV6-3, the J gene TRBJ2-7; maybe TRBD2 (6 bases). This CDR3 comprises 15 residues. Germline values: CDR1 MNHEY, CDR2 SVGEGT.

This clonotype was counted a single time. The J gene is TRBJ2-3, the V gene TRBV20-1; TRBD2 agrees at 11 bases. Trimming at V came to 5 bases and at J to 2 bases, leaving 12 bases not matched to a gene. The V gene's germline CDR1 is DFQATT and CDR2 SNEGSKA (reference sequence). This CDR3 region has 17 residues. The CDR3 spells CSAPREGTSGYTDTQYF. Written as DNA, the CDR3 is TGCAGTGCTCCCCGGGAAGGGACTAGCGGTTACACAGATACGCAGTATTTT.

This clonotype was counted a few times. The V and J genes are TRBV4-3 and TRBJ2-3; D remains unclear. The germline V gene has CDR1 LGHNA and CDR2 YSLEER. Between the trimmed V and J ends, which lost 1 base and 5 bases, there was a span of 10 bases. The CDR3 is 14 residues long. CDR3 protein: CASSQGFGVDTQYF. CDR3 coding DNA: TGCGCCAGCAGCCAAGGGTTTGGCGTAGATACGCAGTATTTT.

The table lists this clonotype with many counts. This sequence joins TRBV10-3 and TRBJ2-3, with unresolved D. This CDR3 has 18 residues. CDR1 ENHRY and CDR2 SYGVKD come from the germline V gene. Deletions cut 0 bases from V and 2 bases from J, with 18 bases between. DNA for the CDR3: TGTGCCATCAGTGAGTCTCGAGGTTCAACGGACCCCACAGATACGCAGTATTTT. This translates into CAISESRGSTDPTDTQYF.

The chain recombines TRBV20-1 with TRBJ1-3; a weak D match, TRBD1 (5 bases). With 3 bases removed from V and 3 bases from J, the gap between germline ends came to 18 bases. The CDR3 sequence is 16 residues long. CDR1 is DFQATT, CDR2 SNEGSKA, per germline (reference sequence). Here the CDR3 reads CSARVRGERYGNTIYF. As DNA, the CDR3 is TGCAGTGCTAGGGTGCGAGGGGAGAGGTATGGAAACACCATATATTTT.

The CDR3 DNA is TGTGCCAGCAGCCAAGATAGGGCTAGCTGGACCTACGAGCAGTACTTC. Its protein is CASSQDRASWTYEQYF. The chain combines TRBV4-2 with TRBJ2-7, with TRBD2 as a possible D gene (5 bases). Germline CDR1 is LGHNA and CDR2 is YNFKEQ. There are 16 residues in the CDR3. V gave up 0 bases and J gave up 2 bases, with 14 bases separating them.